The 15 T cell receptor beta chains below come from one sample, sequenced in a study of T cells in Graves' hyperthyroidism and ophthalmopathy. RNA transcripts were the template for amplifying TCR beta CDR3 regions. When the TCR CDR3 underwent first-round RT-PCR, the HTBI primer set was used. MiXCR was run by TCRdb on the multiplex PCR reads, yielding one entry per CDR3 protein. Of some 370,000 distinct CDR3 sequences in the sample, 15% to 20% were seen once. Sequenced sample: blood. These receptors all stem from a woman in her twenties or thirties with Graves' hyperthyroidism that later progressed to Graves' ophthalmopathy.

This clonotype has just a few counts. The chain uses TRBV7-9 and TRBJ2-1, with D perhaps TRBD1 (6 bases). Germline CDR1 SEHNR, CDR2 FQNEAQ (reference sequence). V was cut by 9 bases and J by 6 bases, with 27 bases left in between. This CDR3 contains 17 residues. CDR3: CASQYFGRGTASNEQFF. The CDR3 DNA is TGTGCCAGTCAGTATTTCGGTAGGGGGACGGCTTCCAATGAGCAGTTCTTC.

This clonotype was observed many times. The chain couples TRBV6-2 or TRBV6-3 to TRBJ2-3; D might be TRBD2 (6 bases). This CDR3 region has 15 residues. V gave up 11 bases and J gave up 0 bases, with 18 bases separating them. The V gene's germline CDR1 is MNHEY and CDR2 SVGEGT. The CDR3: CAAGSGADSTDTQYF. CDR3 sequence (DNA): TGTGCCGCGGGAAGCGGAGCAGATAGCACAGATACGCAGTATTTT.

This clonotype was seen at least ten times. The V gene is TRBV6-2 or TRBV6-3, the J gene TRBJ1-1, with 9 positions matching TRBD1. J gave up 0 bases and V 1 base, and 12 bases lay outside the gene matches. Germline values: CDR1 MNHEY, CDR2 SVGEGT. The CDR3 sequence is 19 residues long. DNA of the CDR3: TGTGCCAGCAGTTACTTTGAGGGACAGGGCCCTATAATGAACACTGAAGCTTTCTTT. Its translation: CASSYFEGQGPIMNTEAFF.

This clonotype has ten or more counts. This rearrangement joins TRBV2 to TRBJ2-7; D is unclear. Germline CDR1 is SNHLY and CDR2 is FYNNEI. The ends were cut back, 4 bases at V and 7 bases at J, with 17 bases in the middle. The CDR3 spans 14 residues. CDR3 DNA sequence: TGTGCCAGCAGTGGCGCACCGATTCTCGGAGAGCAGTACTTC. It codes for CASSGAPILGEQYF.

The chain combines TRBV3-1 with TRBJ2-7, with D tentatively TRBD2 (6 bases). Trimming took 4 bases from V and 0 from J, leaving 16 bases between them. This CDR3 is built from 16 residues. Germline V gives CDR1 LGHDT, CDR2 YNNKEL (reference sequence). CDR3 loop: CASSPTGLSGSYEQYF. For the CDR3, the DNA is TGTGCCAGCAGCCCTACGGGGCTTAGCGGCTCCTACGAGCAGTACTTC.

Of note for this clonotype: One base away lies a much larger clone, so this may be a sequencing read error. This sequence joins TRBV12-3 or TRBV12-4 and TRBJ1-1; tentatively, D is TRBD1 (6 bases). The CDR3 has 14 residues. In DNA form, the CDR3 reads TGTGCCAGCACCCCAGGGGCCATGAACACTGAAGCTTCCTTT. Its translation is CASTPGAMNTEASF.

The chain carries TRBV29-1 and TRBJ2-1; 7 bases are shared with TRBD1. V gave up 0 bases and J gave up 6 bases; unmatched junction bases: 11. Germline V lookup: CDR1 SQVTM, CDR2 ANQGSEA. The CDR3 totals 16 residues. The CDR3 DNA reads TGCAGCGTTGAAGAGGGGGAGACAGGGCTTGGCAATGAGCAGTTCTTC. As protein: CSVEEGETGLGNEQFF.

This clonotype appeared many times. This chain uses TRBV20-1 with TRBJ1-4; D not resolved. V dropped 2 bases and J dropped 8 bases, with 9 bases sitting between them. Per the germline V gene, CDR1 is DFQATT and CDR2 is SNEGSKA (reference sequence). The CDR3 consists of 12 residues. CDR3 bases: TGCAGTGCTAGAAGCAGACAAGAAAAACTGTTTTTT. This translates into CSARSRQEKLFF.

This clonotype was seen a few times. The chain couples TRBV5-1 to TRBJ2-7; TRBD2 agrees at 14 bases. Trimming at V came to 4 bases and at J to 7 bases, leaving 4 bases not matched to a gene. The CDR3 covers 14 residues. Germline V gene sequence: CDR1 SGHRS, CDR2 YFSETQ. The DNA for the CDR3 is TGCGCCAGCAGCCCCAGGACTAGCGGGAGGGAGCAGTACTTC. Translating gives CASSPRTSGREQYF.

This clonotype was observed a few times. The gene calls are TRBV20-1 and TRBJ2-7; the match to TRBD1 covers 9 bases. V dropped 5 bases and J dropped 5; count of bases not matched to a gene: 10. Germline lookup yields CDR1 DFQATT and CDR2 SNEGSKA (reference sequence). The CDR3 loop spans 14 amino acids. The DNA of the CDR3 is TGCAGTGCTCTCCGGGACAGGGTCTTCGACGAGCAGTACTTC. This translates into CSALRDRVFDEQYF.

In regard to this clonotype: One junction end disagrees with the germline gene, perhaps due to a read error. The DNA of the CDR3 is TGCAGTACTAGAGATCCCCGGGACAGCAATTACTACGAGCAGTACTTC. Protein: CSTRDPRDSNYYEQYF. The rearrangement joins TRBV20-1 to TRBJ2-7, with 7 positions matching TRBD1. Germline loops: CDR1 DFQATT, CDR2 SNEGSKA (reference sequence). CDR3 length equals 16 residues.

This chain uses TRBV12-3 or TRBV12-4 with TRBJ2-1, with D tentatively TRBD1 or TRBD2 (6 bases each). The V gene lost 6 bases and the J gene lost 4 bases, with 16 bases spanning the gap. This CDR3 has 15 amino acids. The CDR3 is CASSPGGGRYNEQFF. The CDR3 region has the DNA TGTGCCAGCAGCCCTGGAGGGGGAAGGTACAATGAGCAGTTCTTC.

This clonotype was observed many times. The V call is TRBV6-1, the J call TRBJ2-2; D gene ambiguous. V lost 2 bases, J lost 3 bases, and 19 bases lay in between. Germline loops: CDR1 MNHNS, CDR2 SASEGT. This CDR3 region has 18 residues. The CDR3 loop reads CASSELPTLFRDTGELFF. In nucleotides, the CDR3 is TGTGCCAGCAGTGAACTACCCACCCTTTTCCGAGACACCGGGGAGCTGTTTTTT.

The CDR3 loop is CATSSGDRYTEAFF. The CDR3 DNA follows: TGTGCCACCAGCAGTGGAGACAGATACACTGAAGCTTTCTTT. The chain joins TRBV15 to TRBJ1-1; weak D call: TRBD1 (5 bases). V was cut by 3 bases and J by 3 bases, with 11 bases left in between. Per germline, CDR1 LNHNV and CDR2 YYDKDF (reference sequence). This CDR3 has 14 residues.

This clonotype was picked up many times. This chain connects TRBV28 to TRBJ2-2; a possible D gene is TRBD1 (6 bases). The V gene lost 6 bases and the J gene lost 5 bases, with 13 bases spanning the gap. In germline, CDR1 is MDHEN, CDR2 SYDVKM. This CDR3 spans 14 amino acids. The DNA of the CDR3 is TGTGCCAGCAGGGTTGGGGGCTCGACCGGGGAGCTGTTTTTT. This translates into CASRVGGSTGELFF.